The subject of this entry is one T cell receptor (beta chain). Its antigen remains undetermined. No qualities accompany the bases; no much larger clone lies one base away. V and J are truncated by 4 bases and 1 base respectively, leaving an intervening sequence of 22 bases. The germline V gene yields SGHTA for CDR1 and FQGNSA for CDR2. The CDR3 sequence holds 18 residues, the cysteine and phenylalanine included. Only CDR3 DNA remains: 54 bases, in frame from the first base. Library generation was performed with the immunoSEQ multiplex PCR assay. RNA was extracted from all samples and reverse transcribed into cDNA as template for TCR sequencing. First-strand cDNA was synthesized using SuperScript III with a 2:1 mix of oligo-dT and random hexamers. A synthetic immune receptor repertoire was used to measure amplification bias, and any remaining bias was corrected computationally. Regarding the original processing steps: Raw reads were preprocessed for error removal, and CDR3 was defined according to IMGT conventions as running from the conserved cysteine to phenylalanine. Clonality was calculated as 1 minus Shannon entropy normalized by log2 of the number of productive unique TCRs. Scalp TCRbeta sequences were cross-referenced with sorted blood CD4 and CD8 repertoires so that the CD4 or CD8 identity of scalp clones could be inferred. TCRdb's version of the immuneACCESS table is confined to in-frame rearrangements and falls short of the full clone set. An unresolved V gene accounts for under half of the shortfall where checked; the remainder is of unknown origin. From that table come the V and J calls and clone size; the DNA was used to work out D and trimming. Counted in this sample were about 76,000 clones; roughly 66% of them appeared once. The ten most abundant clones make up less than 25% of the sample.

The data originate from a study of CD8+ T cells in alopecia areata (dated by TCRdb to between 2018 and 2020). Broadly, across the study: The treated patients, all with moderate-to-severe alopecia areata, were enrolled in an open-label pilot trial of oral tofacitinib given at 5 to 10 mg twice daily. Tofacitinib was administered for 6 to 18 months, and 6 months of follow-up off drug were then conducted to assess delayed response and recurrence. For the treated patients, the SALT score, which quantifies what percentage of scalp surface area is affected, served as the measure of disease severity. In both human patients and the C3H/HeJ mouse model, the study applied high-throughput TCRbeta sequencing to look at T cell clonal expansion in alopecia areata. Scalp tissue and sorted CD4+ and CD8+ peripheral blood T cells from patchy and totalis/universalis alopecia areata patients and from healthy controls were covered by human TCRbeta sequencing. Biopsies were taken from tofacitinib-treated patients at baseline and at 4 and 24 weeks of treatment, and a later scalp biopsy was taken in several of the tofacitinib-treated patients. Clonality in the scalp was compared among normal scalp (n=4), patchy alopecia areata scalp (n=8), and alopecia totalis/universalis scalp (n=8). RNA came from the PAXgene miRNA kit for fixed scalp, the miRNeasy kit for PBMCs, and the RNeasy kit for mouse skin. Amplification of TCRbeta CDR3 regions was done by immunoSEQ multiplex PCR using 35 Vbeta forward primers and 13 Jbeta reverse primers. The paper's findings and limits, for the study overall: Tofacitinib significantly lowered scalp clonality and the number of expanded CD8+ clones among the top 100 scalp clones. Lesional scalp, especially in alopecia totalis/universalis, showed higher clonality and more expanded CD8+ clones than normal scalp, suggesting antigenic drive. During tofacitinib treatment, many expanded lesional clones remained in scalp and blood, and this persistence may partly explain relapse after treatment is stopped. The treated cohort was small, with a single nonresponder, so links between baseline CD8+ expansion and response need larger studies. Compared with mice, TCR sequences shared between patients were less clear, possibly partly because of HLA diversity across the patient population. Unlike mouse skin, where gammadelta T cells dominate, normal human skin contains resident alphabeta T cells that get sequenced too, which complicates analysis of the scalp TCR repertoire.

Explained via the paper, the time point label denotes: about 25 weeks on oral tofacitinib. What this sample's treatment or condition label stands for: oral pan-JAK inhibitor, 5-10 mg twice daily. Lesional scalp punch biopsies and peripheral blood were obtained from alopecia areata patients. After PBMCs were isolated by density centrifugation and stained for CD3, CD4 and CD8, a FACSAria was used to sort CD4+ and CD8+ T cells. Here the chain combines TRBV7-2 and TRBJ1-2; there is no confident call for the D gene. This sequence was found in a human donor with alopecia areata. The source was CD8+ T cells sorted from blood, collected at week 24, from a patient treated with tofacitinib. CDR3 sequence: CASSWSLKSFSLNYGYTF. The bases are TGTGCCAGCAGCTGGAGCCTTAAATCCTTTTCCCTTAACTATGGCTACACCTTC.